The 23 T cell receptor beta chains below were found in one sample sequenced in a study of response to subunit inactivated influenza vaccine. TCRdb itself ran the RT-PCR reads through MiXCR, one entry per CDR3 protein. The sample consists of around 490,000 distinct CDR3 sequences, less than 8% of them appearing once. The sequencing here drew on PBMCs from blood, taken less than 30 months after vaccination. Receptors originate from a man aged 45-69 years who received an inactivated influenza vaccine.

V gene TRBV29-1 combines with J gene TRBJ2-7; weak D call: TRBD1 (5 bases). The germline V gene encodes CDR1 SQVTM and CDR2 ANQGSEA. This CDR3 is built from 14 residues. V lost 5 bases, J lost 1 base, and 15 bases lay in between. The CDR3 is CSVSRESSSYEQYF. DNA of the CDR3: TGCAGCGTTAGCAGGGAATCTAGTTCCTACGAGCAGTACTTC.

This clonotype was detected only a few times. The CDR3 reads CASSLEGDGVYEQYF. CDR3 in DNA: TGTGCCAGCAGCTTAGAGGGAGACGGGGTTTACGAGCAGTACTTC. The chain couples TRBV7-2 to TRBJ2-7, with D maybe TRBD2 (5 bases). The CDR3 totals 15 residues. The V end was cut by 1 base, the J end by 4 bases, with 14 bases between. Germline V CDR1 and CDR2: SGHTA, FQGNSA. Filled out from reference TRBV7-2 and TRBJ2-7, the complete variable domain reads GAGVSQSPSNKVTEKGKDVELRCDPISGHTALYWYRQSLGQGLEFLIYFQGNSAPDKSGLPSDRFSAERTGGSVSTLTIQRTQQEDSAVYLCASSLEGDGVYEQYFGPGTRLTVT.

This chain links TRBV28 with TRBJ2-1; D is unresolved. The CDR3 runs to 14 residues. Germline CDR1 is MDHEN and CDR2 is SYDVKM. V lost 8 bases and J 0 bases, leaving 11 bases between the germline ends. The CDR3 DNA sequence: TGTGCCAGCGCAACCCCGAGCTCCTACAATGAGCAGTTCTTC. Its translation is CASATPSSYNEQFF.

This chain connects TRBV18 to TRBJ1-2; 10 bases are a match to TRBD1. V shed 3 bases, J shed 8 bases, and the junction held 9 bases outside the gene matches. This CDR3 has 15 residues. Germline CDR1 reads KGHSH; CDR2 reads LQKENI. CDR3 in amino acids: CASSPAGQGIGGYTF. The CDR3 DNA follows: TGTGCCAGCTCACCCGCGGGACAGGGGATTGGAGGCTACACCTTC.

The chain is built from TRBV5-1 and TRBJ2-1, with 10 bases aligning to TRBD1. CDR3 length equals 14 residues. CDR1 and CDR2 (germline): SGHRS, YFSETQ. The V and J ends lost 4 bases and 12 bases, in that order; junction bases with no gene match: 10. The CDR3 nucleotides are TGCGCCAGCAGCCGCGAAGGGACAGGGGAAGGGCAGTTCTTC. Residues: CASSREGTGEGQFF.

Ten or more counts support this clonotype. The CDR3 spells CASSLESGNTIYF. CDR3 DNA sequence: TGCGCCAGCAGCTTGGAAAGTGGAAACACCATATATTTT. The chain employs TRBV5-1 and TRBJ1-3; D remains ambiguous. Germline V CDR1 and CDR2: SGHRS, YFSETQ. V dropped 0 bases and J dropped 3 bases, with 4 bases sitting between them. The CDR3 loop spans 13 amino acids.

The V and J genes are TRBV18 and TRBJ2-7; unclear D gene. Germline-derived CDR1 and CDR2 are KGHSH and LQKENI. V was trimmed by 3 bases and J by 2 bases, leaving 11 bases between them. CDR3 size: 14 residues. The DNA for the CDR3 is TGTGCCAGCTCACCGATCACGGTTGCCTACGAGCAGTACTTC. It codes for CASSPITVAYEQYF. Variable domain in full (rest from reference TRBV18 and TRBJ2-7): NAGVMQNPRHLVRRRGQEARLRCSPMKGHSHVYWYRQLPEEGLKFMVYLQKENIIDESGMPKERFSAEFPKEGPSILRIQQVVRGDSAAYFCASSPITVAYEQYFGPGTRLTVT.

This rearrangement joins TRBV7-2 to TRBJ2-7; D unresolved. The CDR3 extends over 13 amino acids. Germline V lookup: CDR1 SGHTA, CDR2 FQGNSA. The V end was cut by 1 base, the J end by 6 bases, with 10 bases between. CDR3 region: CASSLGSTCEQYF. CDR3 sequence (DNA): TGTGCCAGCAGCTTAGGGTCTACCTGCGAGCAGTACTTC.

This chain joins TRBV6-2 or TRBV6-3 and TRBJ2-7; 10 positions match TRBD2. Trimming at V came to 0 bases and at J to 3 bases, leaving 2 bases not matched to a gene. The CDR3 contains 15 residues. The germline V gene has CDR1 MNHEY and CDR2 SVGEGT. The CDR3, as DNA: TGTGCCAGCAGTTACTCAACTAGCGGGGACTACGAGCAGTACTTC. Translation gives CASSYSTSGDYEQYF.

This clonotype was detected ten times or more. V gene TRBV2 combines with J gene TRBJ1-1; TRBD1 aligns across 8 bases. Germline-derived CDR1 and CDR2 are SNHLY and FYNNEI. The CDR3 is made up of 15 amino acids. Trimming removed 2 bases from V and 4 bases from J; junction bases left unmatched: 6. This chain's CDR3 is CASSEYQGATTEAFF. The CDR3 DNA reads as TGTGCCAGCAGTGAATATCAGGGGGCGACCACTGAAGCTTTCTTT.

This clonotype has a handful of counts. J is TRBJ2-7 and V is TRBV5-1; unclear D gene. CDR1 is SGHRS and CDR2 is YFSETQ in the germline V gene. The CDR3 has 14 amino acids. V was trimmed by 0 bases and J by 5 bases, leaving 12 bases between them. The CDR3: CASSLALVRDEQYF. In DNA, the CDR3 is TGCGCCAGCAGCTTGGCGCTAGTAAGGGACGAGCAGTACTTC.

The rearrangement joins TRBV5-4 to TRBJ2-5, with 8 nucleotides matching TRBD1. Losses at the gene ends were 2 bases for V and 9 bases for J; bases not matched to a gene: 12. CDR3 length: 15 amino acids. Germline V gene lookup returns CDR1 SGHNT and CDR2 YYREEE (reference sequence). The CDR3 loop reads CASSLQGVFKAAQYF. DNA of the CDR3: TGTGCCAGCAGCTTACAGGGGGTATTCAAGGCAGCCCAGTACTTC.

This clonotype was found a few times. J is TRBJ2-3 and V is TRBV7-8, with D tentatively TRBD2 (6 bases). From germline, CDR1 is SGHVS and CDR2 FQNEAQ. This CDR3 region has 13 residues. The V end was cut by 5 bases, the J end by 6 bases, with 12 bases between. The CDR3 reads CASSPRLVDTQYF. The CDR3, as DNA: TGTGCCAGCAGCCCCAGACTAGTGGATACGCAGTATTTT.

A few counts support this clonotype. Just one base apart from a much larger clone, this may be a read error. The chain links TRBV6-2 or TRBV6-3 to TRBJ2-6, with D hard to call. This CDR3 has 13 residues. V gave up 2 bases and J gave up 2 bases, with 1 base separating them. The germline V gene has CDR1 MNHEY and CDR2 SVGEGT. CDR3 sequence reads: CASSYTGANVLTF. Here the CDR3 DNA reads TGTGCCAGCAGTTACACTGGGGCCAACGTCCTGACTTTC.

The chain employs TRBV6-5 and TRBJ2-2; D ambiguous. This CDR3 is 11 amino acids long. The V gene's germline CDR1 is MNHEY and CDR2 SVGAGI. Trimming removed 5 bases at V and 7 bases at J, with 5 bases between. CDR3 in DNA: TGTGCCAGCAGTAATGACGGGGAGCTGTTTTTT. Translated, it gives CASSNDGELFF.

The table lists this clonotype with a few counts. The V and J genes are TRBV25-1 and TRBJ2-4; 9 bases match TRBD1. Germline V CDR1 and CDR2: MGHDK, SYGVNS. This CDR3 contains 16 residues. V lost 6 bases, J lost 8 bases, and 14 bases stayed unmatched. The CDR3 DNA reads TGTGCCAGCAGCCGGACCCCGGGACAGGGCCCCGACATTCAGTACTTC. Encoded protein: CASSRTPGQGPDIQYF.

The V and J genes are TRBV5-1 and TRBJ2-7, with D possibly being TRBD1 (6 bases). CDR1 is SGHRS and CDR2 is YFSETQ in the germline V gene. This CDR3 comprises 15 residues. The germline V and J ends were trimmed by 0 bases and 3 bases, with 13 bases remaining between them. CDR3 sequence: CASSLDQGSFYEQYF. CDR3 bases: TGCGCCAGCAGCTTGGATCAGGGGAGCTTCTACGAGCAGTACTTC.

This clonotype has only a few counts. This sequence joins TRBV7-9 and TRBJ2-1; 7 positions match TRBD1. CDR1 and CDR2 (germline): SEHNR, FQNEAQ (reference sequence). This CDR3 contains 14 residues. The junction had 5 bases not matched to a gene; V was cut back by 3 bases and J by 6 bases. The CDR3 nucleotides read TGTGCCAGCAGCTTGCCGGGACAGTTCAATGAGCAGTTCTTC. This codes for CASSLPGQFNEQFF.

This clonotype was counted only a few times. The rearrangement links TRBV7-2 to TRBJ1-1; D perhaps matches TRBD1 (6 bases). CDR1 and CDR2 from the germline V gene are SGHTA and FQGNSA. This CDR3 has 16 amino acids. V was shortened by 3 bases and J by 7 bases, with 21 bases between the two germline ends. The CDR3 region is CASSFELAGTSREAFF. In nucleotides, the CDR3 is TGTGCCAGCAGCTTTGAACTGGCTGGGACATCACGTGAAGCTTTCTTT.

The chain couples TRBV19 to TRBJ2-3; a possible D gene is TRBD2 (5 bases). Germline values: CDR1 LNHDA, CDR2 SQIVND (reference sequence). The CDR3 runs 13 residues. The V end lost 1 base, the J end lost 4 bases, and 6 bases lay between the germline ends. The CDR3 here is CASSIGRADTQYF. In DNA form, the CDR3 reads TGTGCCAGTAGTATAGGGCGGGCAGATACGCAGTATTTT.

This chain joins TRBV5-5 and TRBJ1-2, with D maybe TRBD1 (6 bases). V shed 1 base and J shed 0 bases, with 16 bases lying between them. Germline values: CDR1 SGHKS, CDR2 YYEKEE (reference sequence). The CDR3 is 17 residues long. In DNA form, the CDR3 reads TGTGCCAGCAGCTTGTCGGGGGCCGCCAGACCTAACTATGGCTACACCTTC. Its translation is CASSLSGAARPNYGYTF.

V and J are TRBV3-1 and TRBJ2-3, with TRBD2 identical over 10 bases. CDR1 is LGHDT, CDR2 YNNKEL, per germline (reference sequence). The V gene end was trimmed by 10 bases and the J gene end by 0 bases; junction bases not matched to a gene: 10. This CDR3 is 16 amino acids long. In nucleotides, the CDR3 is TGTGCCACCAGTAGGACTAGCGGAGGGAGCACAGATACGCAGTATTTT. Translation: CATSRTSGGSTDTQYF.

This clonotype came up many times. The rearrangement links TRBV4-2 to TRBJ2-6, with a tentative D call TRBD2 (7 bases). Germline values: CDR1 LGHNA, CDR2 YNFKEQ. The germline V and J ends were trimmed by 0 bases and 0 bases, with 15 bases remaining between them. This CDR3 spans 19 amino acids. CDR3 sequence reads: CASSQDWGGDYSGANVLTF. For the CDR3, the DNA is TGTGCCAGCAGCCAAGATTGGGGGGGCGACTACTCTGGGGCCAACGTCCTGACTTTC.